The 8 T cell receptor beta chains below come from one sample, sequenced in a study of control samples from healthy donors and cancer patients. The assay was immunoSEQ multiplex PCR, and TCRdb's table has in-frame clones only and misses some. The profile shows about 120,000 clones, roughly nine tenths of them singletons. The sample consisted of PBMCs. The receptors stem from a woman aged 50 to 65 with colorectal cancer.

V is TRBV27 and J is TRBJ2-3; 8 nucleotides line up with TRBD1. This CDR3 region has 20 residues. The V gene end was trimmed by 2 bases and the J gene end by 0 bases; junction bases not matched to a gene: 16. CDR1 MNHEY and CDR2 SMNVEV come from the germline V gene (reference sequence). The CDR3 is CASSLGGTGTMWGSTDTQYF. The CDR3 DNA follows: TGTGCCAGCAGTTTAGGCGGGACAGGAACGATGTGGGGAAGCACAGATACGCAGTATTTT.

The J gene is TRBJ1-2, the V gene TRBV2, with a tentative D call TRBD1 (6 bases). CDR3 length equals 15 residues. The germline CDR1 and CDR2 sequences are SNHLY and FYNNEI. Deletions cut 3 bases from V and 5 bases from J, with 16 bases between. CDR3 coding DNA: TGTGCCAGCAGTGATGGCGAGGGGGGATCTTATGGCTACACCTTC. It encodes CASSDGEGGSYGYTF.

Of note for this clone: Other DNA sequences from this sample encode an identical CDR3 as well. The CDR3: CASSAQGGPGELFF. The CDR3 bases are TGTGCCAGCAGCGCGCAGGGGGGGCCCGGGGAGCTGTTTTTT. The chain recombines TRBV9 with TRBJ2-2; the D gene could be TRBD1 or TRBD2 (7 bases each). This CDR3 has 14 residues. V lost 3 bases, J lost 6 bases, and 12 bases lay in between. CDR1 and CDR2 (germline): SGDLS, YYNGEE.

The rearrangement joins TRBV4-2 to TRBJ2-1; the match to TRBD2 covers 16 bases. Germline assignment: CDR1 LGHNA and CDR2 YNFKEQ. The ends lost 5 bases at V and 0 bases at J; junction bases unmatched: 4. This CDR3 spans 18 amino acids. CDR3 coding DNA: TGTGCCAGCAGCAAGGGACTAGCGGGAGGGAGCTCCTACAATGAGCAGTTCTTC. Its translation is CASSKGLAGGSSYNEQFF.

The V and J genes are TRBV30 and TRBJ1-5; TRBD1 might be the D (5 bases). V lost 3 bases, J lost 2 bases, and 11 bases lay in between. Germline assignment: CDR1 GTSNPN and CDR2 SVGIG (reference sequence). The CDR3 totals 14 residues. CDR3 DNA sequence: TGTGCCTGGAGCGGGGGGGGAGGCAATCAGCCCCAGCATTTT. Protein: CAWSGGGGNQPQHF.

This rearrangement joins TRBV7-3 to TRBJ2-1, with a weak D call TRBD2 (6 bases). The V end lost 1 base, the J end lost 2 bases, and 9 bases lay between the germline ends. Germline loops: CDR1 SGHTA, CDR2 FQGTGA. The CDR3 extends over 15 amino acids. DNA for the CDR3: TGTGCCAGCAGCTTAAACGGCGGGACCTACAATGAGCAGTTCTTC. Residues: CASSLNGGTYNEQFF.

The chain combines TRBV7-8 with TRBJ2-7; 8 bases line up with TRBD1. Germline lookup yields CDR1 SGHVS and CDR2 FQNEAQ. J gave up 0 bases and V 4 bases, and 2 bases lay outside the gene matches. The CDR3 has 14 amino acids. CDR3 amino acids: CASSSDRGSYEQYF. The CDR3 nucleotides read TGTGCCAGCAGCTCAGACAGGGGCTCCTACGAGCAGTACTTC.

This chain uses TRBV7-6 with TRBJ2-6; tentative D call: TRBD2 (6 bases). This CDR3 contains 16 residues. From germline, CDR1 is SGHVS and CDR2 FNYEAQ. The V and J ends lost 5 bases and 2 bases respectively, with 13 bases between them. The CDR3 DNA follows: TGTGCCAGCAGCCCAAGGGGAGGTCCTGGGGCCAACGTCCTGACTTTC. Translation gives CASSPRGGPGANVLTF.